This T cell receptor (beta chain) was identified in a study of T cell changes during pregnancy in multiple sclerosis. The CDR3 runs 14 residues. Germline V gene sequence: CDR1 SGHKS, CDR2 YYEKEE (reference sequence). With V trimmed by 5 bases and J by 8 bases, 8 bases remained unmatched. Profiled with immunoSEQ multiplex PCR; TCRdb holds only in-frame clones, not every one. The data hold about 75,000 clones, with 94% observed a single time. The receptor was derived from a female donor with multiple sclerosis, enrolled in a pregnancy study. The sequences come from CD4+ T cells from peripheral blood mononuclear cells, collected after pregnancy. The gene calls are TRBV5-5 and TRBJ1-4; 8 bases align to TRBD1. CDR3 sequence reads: CASSPRDRNEKLFF. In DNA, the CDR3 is TGTGCCAGCAGTCCCCGGGACAGGAACGAAAAACTGTTTTTT. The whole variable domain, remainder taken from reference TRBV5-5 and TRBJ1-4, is DAGVTQSPTHLIKTRGQQVTLRCSPISGHKSVSWYQQVLGQGPQFIFQYYEKEERGRGNFPDRFSARQFPNYSSELNVNALLLGDSALYLCASSPRDRNEKLFFGSGTQLSVL.